This T cell receptor beta chain was found in a study of regulatory T cells in long-lasting Graves disease. Study summary: Graves' patients who were just diagnosed had used antithyroid drugs for under 3 months.

After removal of 5 bases from V and 6 bases from J, the junction contained 18 bases not matched to a gene. The CDR3 has 18 amino acids. In germline, CDR1 is MNHNS, CDR2 SASEGT. This clonotype was seen repeatedly, ten times or more. Time point indicated: newly diagnosed GD, antithyroid drugs for less than 3 months. The TCR library was prepared using RNA isolated from PBMCs. Sequencing libraries for TCR beta were prepared with iRepertoire HTBI primers and Arm-PCR of CDR3 regions. TCRdb reprocessed the multiplex PCR reads with MiXCR, giving one entry per CDR3 protein. The sample records 350,000 to 500,000 distinct CDR3 sequences, about 15% being singletons. The same specimen was also included in a second study, on T cells in Graves' hyperthyroidism and ophthalmopathy. That source notes: Also found in blood were most expanded thyroid clonotypes above 0.001.

This TCR derives from a woman in her 30s with Graves disease. V and J are TRBV6-1 and TRBJ2-1; 8 bases map to TRBD2. Sequenced material: peripheral blood mononuclear cells (PBMCs), taken at new diagnosis, from a patient treated with antithyroid drugs. In nucleotides, the CDR3 is TGTGCCAGCAGTCGACCGGGACTAGGCAAAAGAAGAGCCAATGAGCAGTTCTTC. Residues: CASSRPGLGKRRANEQFF.